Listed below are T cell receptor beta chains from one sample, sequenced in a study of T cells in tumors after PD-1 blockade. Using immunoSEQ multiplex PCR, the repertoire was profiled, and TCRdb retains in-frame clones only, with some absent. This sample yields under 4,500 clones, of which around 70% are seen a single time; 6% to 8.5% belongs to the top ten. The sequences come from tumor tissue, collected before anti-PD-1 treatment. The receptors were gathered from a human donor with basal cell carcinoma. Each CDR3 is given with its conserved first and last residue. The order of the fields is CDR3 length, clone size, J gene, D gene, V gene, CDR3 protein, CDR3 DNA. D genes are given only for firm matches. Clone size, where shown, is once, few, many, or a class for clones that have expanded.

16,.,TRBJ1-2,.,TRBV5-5,CASSLELSDTNYGYTF,TGTGCCAGCAGCTTGGAATTATCGGACACCAACTATGGCTACACCTTC
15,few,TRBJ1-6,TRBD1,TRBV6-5,CASSYGDRNNSPLHF,TGTGCCAGCAGTTATGGGGACAGGAATAATTCACCCCTCCACTTT
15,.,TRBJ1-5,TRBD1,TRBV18,CASSPQGGGNQPQHF,TGTGCCAGCTCACCCCAGGGGGGAGGCAATCAGCCCCAGCATTTT
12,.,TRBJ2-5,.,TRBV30,CAWSLNQETQYF,TGTGCCTGGAGTTTGAACCAAGAGACCCAGTACTTC
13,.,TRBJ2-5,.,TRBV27,CASSLMGRETQYF,TGTGCCAGCAGTTTGATGGGTCGGGAGACCCAGTACTTC
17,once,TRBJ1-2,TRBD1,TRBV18,CASSPRDRGTGDYGYTF,TGTGCCAGCTCACCACGGGACAGGGGTACCGGGGACTATGGCTACACCTTC
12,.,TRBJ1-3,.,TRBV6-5,CASRVTGNTIYF,TGTGCCAGCAGGGTAACTGGAAACACCATATATTTT
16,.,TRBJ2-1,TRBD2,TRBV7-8,CASRKTSGGSYNEQFF,TGTGCCAGCAGAAAGACTAGCGGGGGCTCCTACAATGAGCAGTTCTTC
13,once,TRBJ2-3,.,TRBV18,CASSPPSTDTQYF,TGTGCCAGCTCACCACCCAGCACAGATACGCAGTATTTT
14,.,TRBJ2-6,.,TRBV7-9,CASSLSSGANVLTF,TGTGCCAGCAGCTTAAGCTCTGGGGCCAACGTCCTGACTTTC
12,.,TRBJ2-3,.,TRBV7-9,CASSASTDTQYF,TGTGCCAGCAGCGCCAGCACAGATACGCAGTATTTT
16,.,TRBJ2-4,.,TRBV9,CASSVGWGPGKNIQYF,TGTGCCAGCAGCGTAGGGTGGGGCCCCGGCAAAAACATTCAGTACTTC
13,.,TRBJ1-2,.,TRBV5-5,CASSPEGRNGYTF,TGTGCCAGCAGCCCGGAGGGCAGAAATGGCTACACCTTC
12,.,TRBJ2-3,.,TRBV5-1,CASSPGTDTQYF,TGCGCCAGCAGCCCCGGGACAGATACGCAGTATTTT
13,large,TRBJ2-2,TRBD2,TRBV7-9,CASSLAGTGELFF,TGTGCCAGCAGCCTAGCGGGGACCGGGGAGCTGTTTTTT
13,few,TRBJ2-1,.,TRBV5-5,CASSLSPSNEQFF,TGTGCCAGCAGCTTATCCCCGAGCAATGAGCAGTTCTTC
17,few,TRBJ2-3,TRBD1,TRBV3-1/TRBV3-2,CASSQDNRGRLADTQYF,TGTGCCAGCAGCCAAGACAACAGGGGGCGCCTGGCAGATACGCAGTATTTT
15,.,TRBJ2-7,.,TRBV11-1,CASSLSQGGTYEQYF,TGTGCCAGCAGCTTATCTCAAGGGGGAACCTACGAGCAGTACTTC
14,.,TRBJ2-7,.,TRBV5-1,CASSLGPLSYEQYF,TGCGCCAGCAGCTTGGGACCGCTATCCTACGAGCAGTACTTC
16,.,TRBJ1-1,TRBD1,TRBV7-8,CASSLVFGDRGTEAFF,TGTGCCAGCAGCTTAGTTTTCGGGGACAGGGGCACTGAAGCTTTCTTT
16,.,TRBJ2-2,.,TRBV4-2,CASSHLEGGNTGELFF,TGTGCCAGCAGCCACCTCGAAGGGGGGAACACCGGGGAGCTGTTTTTT
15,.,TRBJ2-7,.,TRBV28,CATQTPQGWRVEQYF,TGTGCCACCCAGACACCACAGGGTTGGAGGGTCGAGCAGTACTTC
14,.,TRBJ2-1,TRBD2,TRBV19,CASSPILAGGPLFF,TGTGCCAGTAGTCCAATACTAGCGGGGGGGCCTCTCTTCTTC
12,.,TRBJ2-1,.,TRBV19,CAKDYCPNEQFF,TGTGCCAAAGACTACTGTCCCAATGAGCAGTTCTTC
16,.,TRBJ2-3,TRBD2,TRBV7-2,CASSQGAAGGQDTQYF,TGTGCCAGCAGCCAAGGGGCAGCGGGGGGGCAAGATACGCAGTATTTT
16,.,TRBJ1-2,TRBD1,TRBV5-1,CASSSDGQGEDYGYTF,TGCGCCAGCAGCTCCGATGGACAGGGAGAAGACTATGGCTACACCTTC
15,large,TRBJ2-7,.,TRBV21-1,CASSKVMDLLYEQYF,TGTGCCAGCAGCAAAGTGATGGACCTGTTATACGAGCAGTACTTC
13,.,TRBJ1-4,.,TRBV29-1,CSVDGQEGEKLFF,TGCAGCGTTGACGGTCAGGAGGGGGAAAAACTGTTTTTT
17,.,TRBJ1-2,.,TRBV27,CASSLSWQSTFRYGYTF,TGTGCCAGCAGTTTATCCTGGCAGTCCACTTTCCGGTATGGCTACACCTTC
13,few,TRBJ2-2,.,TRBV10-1,CASSDRDTGELFF,TGCGCCAGCAGTGACAGGGACACCGGGGAGCTGTTTTTT
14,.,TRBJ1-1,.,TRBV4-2,CASSSGGLGTEAFF,TGTGCCAGCAGCTCCGGGGGATTGGGGACTGAAGCTTTCTTT
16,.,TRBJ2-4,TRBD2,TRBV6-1,CASSETSGGFRGIQYF,TGTGCCAGCAGCGAAACTAGCGGGGGTTTCAGGGGCATTCAGTACTTC
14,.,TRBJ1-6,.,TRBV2,CASSERTANSPLHF,TGTGCCAGCAGTGAACGCACAGCTAATTCACCCCTCCACTTT
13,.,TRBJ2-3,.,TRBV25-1,CASSEGLQGTQYF,TGTGCCAGCAGTGAGGGCCTACAGGGTACGCAGTATTTT
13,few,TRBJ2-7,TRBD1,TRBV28,CASSLQGVYEQYF,TGTGCCAGCAGTTTGCAGGGGGTATACGAGCAGTACTTC
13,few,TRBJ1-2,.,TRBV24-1,CATSEGANYGYTF,TGTGCCACCAGTGAGGGTGCTAACTATGGCTACACCTTC
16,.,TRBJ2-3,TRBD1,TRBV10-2,CASSEPDRGSTDTQYF,TGCGCCAGCAGTGAACCCGACAGGGGGAGCACAGATACGCAGTATTTT
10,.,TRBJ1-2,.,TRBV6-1,CASSEWGYTF,TGTGCCAGCAGTGAGTGGGGCTACACCTTC
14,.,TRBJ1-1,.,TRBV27,CASRYGGAGAEAFF,TGTGCCAGTCGTTATGGGGGGGCCGGGGCTGAAGCTTTCTTT
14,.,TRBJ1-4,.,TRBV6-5,CASRDSGGGEKLFF,TGTGCCAGCAGAGATTCTGGGGGTGGTGAAAAACTGTTTTTT
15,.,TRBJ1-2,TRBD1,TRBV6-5,CASMGQAHSNYGYTF,TGTGCCAGCATGGGACAGGCGCATTCTAACTATGGCTACACCTTC
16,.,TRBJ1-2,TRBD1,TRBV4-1,CASSQEGTVKIYGYTF,TGCGCCAGCAGCCAAGAAGGGACAGTCAAGATCTATGGCTACACCTTC
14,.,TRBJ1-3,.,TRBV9,CASSQTGSGNTIYF,TGTGCCAGCAGTCAGACAGGTTCAGGAAACACCATATATTTT
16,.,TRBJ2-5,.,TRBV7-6,CASSSTGSEGAETQYF,TGTGCCAGCAGCTCCACGGGGTCGGAGGGTGCGGAGACCCAGTACTTC
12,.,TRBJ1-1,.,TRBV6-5,CASNDKSTEAFF,TGTGCCAGCAACGATAAGAGCACTGAAGCTTTCTTT
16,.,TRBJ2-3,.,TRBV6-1,CASSGKTGSETDTQYF,TGTGCCAGCAGTGGCAAAACAGGGTCTGAGACAGATACGCAGTATTTT
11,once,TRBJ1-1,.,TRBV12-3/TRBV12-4,CASSRQFQAFF,TGTGCCAGCAGTCGACAATTTCAAGCTTTCTTT
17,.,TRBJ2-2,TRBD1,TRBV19,CASRALLGQGNTGELFF,TGTGCCAGTAGAGCCCTCCTGGGACAGGGGAACACCGGGGAGCTGTTTTTT
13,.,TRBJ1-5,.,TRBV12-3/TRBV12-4,CASSLEGYQPQHF,TGTGCCAGCAGTTTGGAAGGGTATCAGCCCCAGCATTTT
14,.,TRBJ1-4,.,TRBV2,CASREDSLNEKLFF,TGTGCCAGCAGAGAGGACAGCTTAAATGAAAAACTGTTTTTT
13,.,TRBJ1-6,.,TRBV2,CASRAEYNSPLHF,TGTGCCAGCAGGGCGGAGTATAATTCACCCCTCCACTTT
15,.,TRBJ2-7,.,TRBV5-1,CASSLGSQGRAEQYF,TGCGCCAGCAGCTTGGGTTCCCAAGGGCGGGCCGAGCAGTACTTC
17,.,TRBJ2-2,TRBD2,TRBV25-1,CASSEVEAGVDTGELFF,TGTGCCAGCAGTGAAGTGGAAGCGGGGGTGGACACCGGGGAGCTGTTTTTT
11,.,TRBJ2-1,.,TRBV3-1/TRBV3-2,CASSQAAQEFF,TGTGCCAGCAGCCAAGCCGCGCAAGAGTTCTTC